Described below is a single T cell receptor beta chain sequence and its context. The antigen it recognizes is unknown. Base qualities are not at hand, and no much larger clone is one base apart. The cohort was made up of approximately 700 healthy bone marrow donors. At the time of sampling, all cohort members were nominally healthy, though unrecorded immune exposures were likely present. Of the approximately 670 cohort members, 250 to 300 had positive CMV serostatus and just over 350 had negative CMV serostatus, and CMV serostatus was not recorded for the donor. Every donor gave a peripheral blood sample, and the peripheral blood mononuclear cells from that sample were used for TCR beta sequencing. The Qiagen DNeasy Blood Extraction Kit was used to extract genomic DNA from the blood cell samples. The data stem from a study of cytomegalovirus exposure and HLA in healthy donors (dated by TCRdb to the late 2010s). As for the study more broadly: An earlier analysis of roughly 500 of the donors reported 276 Gb of sequence data and around 120 million unique TCR beta sequences obtained from about 179 million T cells. HLA typing covered class I and class II loci at four-digit resolution. Among the approximately 430 genotyped donors, around 81% belonged to the genetic ancestry cluster associated with self-reported Caucasian donors. A later genetic analysis took genome-wide SNP genotypes for about 55% of the roughly 670 donors and used that subset as a discovery cohort. High-throughput TCR immunosequencing, statistical association of individual TCRs with disease status, and machine learning were combined to predict cytomegalovirus infection status. Roughly 5 DR-DQ haplotypes were handled as single units for association and clustering, since linkage in the cohort was strong. The T cell repertoires of 666 subjects were profiled by immunosequencing and related to cytomegalovirus serostatus. Rather than using new phenotypic data, the later analysis identified candidate immune exposures from TCR beta sequences and from how often those sequences occurred across donors. To study patterns of TCR occurrence, a later analysis re-analyzed previously published TCR beta repertoires from 600 to 750 donors and added high-resolution HLA genotyping. About 320 gigabases of sequencing data and 78 million or so unique TCR sequences were included in an early release covering over 600 HLA-typed donors. A separate validation cohort of roughly 120 different subjects was used in addition to the roughly 640-subject first cohort. All discovery cohort repertoires had been generated on a single sequencing platform. Typing coverage differed by locus: A, B, C, DRB1 and DQB1 were typed in roughly 620-630 donors, DQA1 in approximately 520, DPA1 in approximately 610, and DPB1 in 400 to 490. An earlier analysis of around 640 of the donors used high-throughput TCR beta sequencing to judge whether each TCR beta V gene segment behaved as functional or pseudogenic. Donor age, sex, ethnicity and CMV serostatus were compiled alongside the repertoire data. Across some 400 genotyped donors of the cohort, an average of about 250,000 unique TCR beta nucleotide sequences per donor were sequenced, and roughly a sixth of those sequences were non-productive. The study was designed to test whether signatures of past pathogen exposure could be identified by cataloging public T cell receptors.

CDR1 SGHTA and CDR2 FQGNSA are derived from the germline V gene. The germline ends are 10 bases apart after V is trimmed by 4 bases and J by 4 bases. Reading from cysteine to phenylalanine, the CDR3 counts 13 amino acids. Just CDR3 DNA is preserved here, 39 bases in frame from base 1. Overall study results and their limits: CMV serostatus was the only immune exposure information available for the cohort. According to a later genetic analysis, donors in an Asian-associated ancestry cluster had fewer N-insertions in productive TCRs than the approximately 610-donor mean. At a false discovery rate of 0.05, a later analysis linked some 17,000 TCR beta sequences to specific HLA alleles. The classifier was reported to diagnose cytomegalovirus status with high specificity and sensitivity in both the original and validation cohorts. In a later analysis, several top co-occurrence clusters were reported to appear linked to parvovirus B19, influenza, CMV and Epstein-Barr virus. According to a later analysis, TCR association rates differed among HLA loci, with DRB1 alleles showing the most associated TCRs and HLA-C alleles showing the fewest. In a later genetic analysis, a missense DCLRE1C variant was associated with V-gene and J-gene trimming of TCR beta chains, and the association was replicated in an independent cohort. In a later analysis, HLA-associated TCR beta chains were found to be more clonally expanded and to have lower generation probabilities than equally common non-associated chains. Only TCR beta chains were sequenced in this cohort, and the absence of alpha or paired-chain data limited detectable features. A later analysis found that most CMV-associated TCR beta chains appeared HLA-restricted, with HLA associations seemingly driven largely by CMV exposure. It was suggested by the authors that the approach could potentially be generalized to other disease states and immunological phenotypes. A further reported finding was that TCR beta sequences accurately predicted the HLA-A and HLA-B alleles for most subjects in the first cohort. The sequencing pipeline was judged likely to have produced a cluster of highly shared sequence variants as a technical artifact. Correlated functional status among segregating V segments might be attributable to linkage disequilibrium, but an unknown experimental factor could not be ruled out. An earlier analysis of around 600 of the donors showed that most TCR beta V segments appeared in productive rearrangements either about 90% or about 30% of the time, which broadly matched IMGT annotations. In vitro tests confirmed that a few of the cytomegalovirus-associated TCR beta chains recognize cytomegalovirus antigens. HLA typing was unavailable for some donors at each locus, so association tests used only the typed subset. The earlier analysis of some 540 of the donors excluded some 15 rarely observed V segments, including chromosome 9 orphons, because counts were too low. In the study, approximately 160 TCR beta chains were listed as associated with cytomegalovirus. When HLA alleles, especially DR and DQ, strongly co-occurred, attributing TCR associations to individual alleles was difficult. The presence/absence analyses assumed that sequencing depth was roughly uniform across donors, and that assumption may not be true. While some public TCRs were present in many individuals, most TCR sequences turned up only very rarely across donors. Because the 87-base-pair reads could not distinguish some IMGT-functional V segments, including TRBV6-2 and TRBV6-3, those segments were excluded.

To prepare the library, the immunoSEQ multiplex PCR assay was applied. The multiplex PCR relied on a mix of 60 forward primers for TCR Vbeta segments and 13 reverse primers for TCR Jbeta segments. A multiplex PCR assay on genomic DNA amplified the CDR3 region of rearranged TCR beta genes. The amplified TCR beta libraries were sequenced on the Illumina HiSeq System as 87-base-pair reads. The authors' pipeline ran thus. Across the 600 to 700 repertoires, a later analysis counted 60 million to 90 million unique TCR beta chains, roughly 11 million of which were shared by at least two donors. A nearest-neighbor algorithm error-corrected the raw reads and collapsed the reads into unique sequences, merging closely related sequences to remove PCR and sequencing errors. To assign V, D and J gene segments, CDR3 sequences were aligned to IMGT reference sequences. For a sequence to be retained, a match of at least six nucleotides to both a V gene segment and a J gene segment was required. A rearrangement was called productive if the CDR3 had no stop codons and remained in frame with V and J, and every other rearrangement was called non-productive. CDR3 was defined according to IMGT convention as the region running from the second conserved V-encoded cysteine to the conserved J-encoded phenylalanine. In an earlier analysis of more than 550 of the donors, sequences lacking an unambiguous match to a single V gene segment were excluded. In an earlier analysis of around 600 of the donors, V segments were called functional above 56.7% productive rearrangements and were called segregating when the between-donor standard deviation exceeded 5%. To diagnose cytomegalovirus status from the catalog of TCR beta chain sequences, a statistical classification framework was built. In a later analysis, TCR nucleotide sequences were compared against IMGT/GENE-DB human TR gene sequences so that V and J genes could be assigned. A later analysis assigned CDR3 sequences and most-parsimonious VDJ recombination scenarios with the TCRdist pipeline. In a later analysis, each TCR beta chain was defined by its CDR3 amino acid sequence together with its V-gene family, and reads without a unique V-gene family were excluded. In a later analysis, 450 to 600 highly shared, low-generation-probability nucleotide sequences were removed to address suspected cross-contamination and a sequencing artifact. A later analysis calculated a clonal expansion index for each public chain from normalized within-repertoire ranks of inferred template counts. A later analysis computed generation probabilities with a VDJ recombination model fitted to out-of-frame rearrangements, and checked the results against IGoR. Hypergeometric tests were used in a later analysis to score TCR-TCR, TCR-HLA and TCR-CMV co-occurrence, with a repertoire-size bias correction applied to the TCR pairs. A later analysis estimated false discovery rates by permuting HLA or CMV assignments 20 times. A later analysis grouped co-occurring TCRs with DBSCAN, adding TCRdist sequence similarity when clustering within HLA-allele-positive subsets. For co-occurrence clustering, repertoires with fewer than 30,000 or more than 120,000 public chains were excluded, along with roughly 5 repertoires with anomalous nucleotide sharing. Imported from immuneACCESS, the table was reduced by TCRdb to in-frame sequences with V and J called. These copies leave out some clones; in studies compared against another copy, an unresolved V gene accounts for under half, and the cause of the remainder is not known. That table gives V, J and clone size, and the DNA gave D and trimming. In all, the sample holds around 150,000 clones, and around 75% of those were seen once. 3.5% of the sample rests with the top ten.

This TCR was sampled from a human donor in good health. Specimen: PBMCs. The chain joins TRBV7-2 to TRBJ1-2; tentative D gene TRBD1, with 6 bases matching. The DNA reads TGTGCCAGCAGCTGGACAGTGGTCTATGGCTACACCTTC. The encoded protein is CASSWTVVYGYTF.